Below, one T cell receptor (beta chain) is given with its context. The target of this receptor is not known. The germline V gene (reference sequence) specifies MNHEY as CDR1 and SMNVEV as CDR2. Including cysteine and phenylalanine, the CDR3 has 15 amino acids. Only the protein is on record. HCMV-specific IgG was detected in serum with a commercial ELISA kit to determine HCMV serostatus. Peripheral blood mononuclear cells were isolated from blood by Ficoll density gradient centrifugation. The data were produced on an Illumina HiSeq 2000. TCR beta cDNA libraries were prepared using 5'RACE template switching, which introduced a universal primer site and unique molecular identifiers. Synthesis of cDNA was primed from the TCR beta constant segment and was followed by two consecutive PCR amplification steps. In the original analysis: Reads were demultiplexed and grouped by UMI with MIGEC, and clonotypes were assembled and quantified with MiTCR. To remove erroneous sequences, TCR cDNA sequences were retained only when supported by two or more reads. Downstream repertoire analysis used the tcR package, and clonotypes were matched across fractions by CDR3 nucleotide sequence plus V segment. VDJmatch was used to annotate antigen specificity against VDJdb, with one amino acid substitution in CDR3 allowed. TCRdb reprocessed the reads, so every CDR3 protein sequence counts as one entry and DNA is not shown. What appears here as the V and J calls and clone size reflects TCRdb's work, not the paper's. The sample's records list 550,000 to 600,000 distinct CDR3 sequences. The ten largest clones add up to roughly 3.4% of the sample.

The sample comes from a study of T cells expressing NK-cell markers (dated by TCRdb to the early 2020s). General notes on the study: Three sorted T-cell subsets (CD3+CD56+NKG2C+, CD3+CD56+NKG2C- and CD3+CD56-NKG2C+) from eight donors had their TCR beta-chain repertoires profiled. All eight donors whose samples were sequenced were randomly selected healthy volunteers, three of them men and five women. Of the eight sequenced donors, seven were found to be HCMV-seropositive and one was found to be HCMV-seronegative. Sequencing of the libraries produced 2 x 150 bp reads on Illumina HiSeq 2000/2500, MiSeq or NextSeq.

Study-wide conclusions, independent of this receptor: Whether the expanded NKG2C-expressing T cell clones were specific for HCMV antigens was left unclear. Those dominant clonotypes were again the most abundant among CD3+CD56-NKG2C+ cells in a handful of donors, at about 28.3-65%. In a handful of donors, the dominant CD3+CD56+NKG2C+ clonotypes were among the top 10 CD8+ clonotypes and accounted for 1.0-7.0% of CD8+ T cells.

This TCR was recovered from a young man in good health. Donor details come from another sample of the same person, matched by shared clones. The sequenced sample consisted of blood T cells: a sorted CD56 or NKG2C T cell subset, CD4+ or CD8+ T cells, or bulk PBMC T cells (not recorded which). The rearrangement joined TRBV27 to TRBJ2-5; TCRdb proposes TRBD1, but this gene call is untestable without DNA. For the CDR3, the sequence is CASRPGQGAGETQYF.